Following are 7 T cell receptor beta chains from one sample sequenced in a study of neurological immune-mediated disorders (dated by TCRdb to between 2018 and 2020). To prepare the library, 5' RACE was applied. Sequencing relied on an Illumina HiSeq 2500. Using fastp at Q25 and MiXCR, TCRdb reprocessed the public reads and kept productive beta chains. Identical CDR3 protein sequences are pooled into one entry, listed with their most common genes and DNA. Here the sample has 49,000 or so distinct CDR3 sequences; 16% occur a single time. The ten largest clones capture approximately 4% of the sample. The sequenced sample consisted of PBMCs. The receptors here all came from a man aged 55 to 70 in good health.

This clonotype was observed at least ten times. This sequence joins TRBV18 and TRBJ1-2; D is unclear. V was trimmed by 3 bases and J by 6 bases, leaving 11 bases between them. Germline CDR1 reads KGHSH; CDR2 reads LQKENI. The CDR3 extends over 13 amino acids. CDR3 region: CASSPDPSDGYTF. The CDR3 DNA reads TGTGCCAGCTCACCGGACCCGAGCGATGGCTACACCTTC.

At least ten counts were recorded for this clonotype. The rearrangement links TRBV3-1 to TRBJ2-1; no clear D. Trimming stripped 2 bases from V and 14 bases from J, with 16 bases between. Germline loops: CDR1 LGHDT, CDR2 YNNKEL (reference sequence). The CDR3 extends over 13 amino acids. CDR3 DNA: TGTGCCAGCAGCCAATCAGTTACTGGCCTAGAGTTCTTC. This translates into CASSQSVTGLEFF.

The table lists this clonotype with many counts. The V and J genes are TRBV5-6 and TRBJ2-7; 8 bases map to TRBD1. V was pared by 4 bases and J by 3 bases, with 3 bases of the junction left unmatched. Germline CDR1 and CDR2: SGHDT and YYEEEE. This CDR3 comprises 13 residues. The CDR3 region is CASSGQGDYEQYF. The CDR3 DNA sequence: TGTGCCAGCAGCGGACAGGGAGACTACGAGCAGTACTTC.

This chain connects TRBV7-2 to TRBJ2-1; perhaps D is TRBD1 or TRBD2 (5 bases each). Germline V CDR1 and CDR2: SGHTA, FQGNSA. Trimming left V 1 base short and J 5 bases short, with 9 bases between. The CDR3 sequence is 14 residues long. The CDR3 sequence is CASSLGGWDNEQFF. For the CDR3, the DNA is TGTGCCAGCAGCTTAGGGGGGTGGGACAATGAGCAGTTCTTC.

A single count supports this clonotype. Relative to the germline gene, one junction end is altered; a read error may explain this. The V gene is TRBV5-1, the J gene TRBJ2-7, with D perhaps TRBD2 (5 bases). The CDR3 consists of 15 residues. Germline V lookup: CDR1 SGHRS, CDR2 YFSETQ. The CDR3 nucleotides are TGTGCCAGCAGCGTCACCGTGACCGGGACCTACGAGCAGTACTTC. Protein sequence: CASSVTVTGTYEQYF. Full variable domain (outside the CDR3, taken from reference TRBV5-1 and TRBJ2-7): KAGVTQTPRYLIKTRGQQVTLSCSPISGHRSVSWYQQTPGQGLQFLFEYFSETQRNKGNFPGRFSGRQFSNSRSEMNVSTLELGDSALYLCASSVTVTGTYEQYFGPGTRLTVT.

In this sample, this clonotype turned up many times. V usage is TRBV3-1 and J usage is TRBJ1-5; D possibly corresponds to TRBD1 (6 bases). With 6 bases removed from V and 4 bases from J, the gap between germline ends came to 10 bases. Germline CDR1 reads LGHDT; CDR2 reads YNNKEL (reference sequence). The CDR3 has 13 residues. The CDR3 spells CASRGGPNQPQHF. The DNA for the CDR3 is TGTGCCAGCAGAGGGGGGCCGAATCAGCCCCAGCATTTT.

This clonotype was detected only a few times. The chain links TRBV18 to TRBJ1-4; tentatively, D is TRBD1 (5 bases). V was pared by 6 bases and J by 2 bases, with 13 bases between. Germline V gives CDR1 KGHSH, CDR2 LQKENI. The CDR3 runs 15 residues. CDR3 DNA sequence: TGTGCCAGCTCCCCGACAGCGCAGACTAATGAAAAACTGTTTTTT. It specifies CASSPTAQTNEKLFF. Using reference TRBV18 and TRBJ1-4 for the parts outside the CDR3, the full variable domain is NAGVMQNPRHLVRRRGQEARLRCSPMKGHSHVYWYRQLPEEGLKFMVYLQKENIIDESGMPKERFSAEFPKEGPSILRIQQVVRGDSAAYFCASSPTAQTNEKLFFGSGTQLSVL.